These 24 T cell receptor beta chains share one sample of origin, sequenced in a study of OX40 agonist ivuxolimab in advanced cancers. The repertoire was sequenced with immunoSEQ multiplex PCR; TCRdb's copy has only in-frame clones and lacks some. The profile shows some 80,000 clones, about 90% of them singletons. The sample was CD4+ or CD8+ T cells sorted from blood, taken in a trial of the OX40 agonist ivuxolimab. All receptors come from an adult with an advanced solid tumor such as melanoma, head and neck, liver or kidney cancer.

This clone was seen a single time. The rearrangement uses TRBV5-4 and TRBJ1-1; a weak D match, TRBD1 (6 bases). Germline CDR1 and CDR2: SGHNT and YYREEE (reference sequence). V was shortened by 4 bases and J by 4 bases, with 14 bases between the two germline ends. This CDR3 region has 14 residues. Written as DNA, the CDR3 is TGTGCCAGCAGCGATAGGGGGGAGGGCACTGAAGCTTTCTTT. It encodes CASSDRGEGTEAFF.

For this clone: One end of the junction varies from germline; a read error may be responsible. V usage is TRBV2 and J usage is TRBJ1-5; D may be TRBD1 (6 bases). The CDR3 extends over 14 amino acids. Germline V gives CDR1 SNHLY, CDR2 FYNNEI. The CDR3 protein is CTSNPGVFNQPQHF. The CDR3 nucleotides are TGTACCAGCAATCCAGGGGTTTTCAATCAGCCCCAGCATTTT.

CDR3 protein: CASSRDTEQFF. The DNA of the CDR3 is TGTGCCAGCAGCCGGGACACCGAGCAGTTCTTC. V gene TRBV5-6 combines with J gene TRBJ2-1; D perhaps matches TRBD1 (6 bases). Germline V lookup: CDR1 SGHDT, CDR2 YYEEEE. This CDR3 region has 11 residues. V was pared by 4 bases and J by 10 bases, with 9 bases between.

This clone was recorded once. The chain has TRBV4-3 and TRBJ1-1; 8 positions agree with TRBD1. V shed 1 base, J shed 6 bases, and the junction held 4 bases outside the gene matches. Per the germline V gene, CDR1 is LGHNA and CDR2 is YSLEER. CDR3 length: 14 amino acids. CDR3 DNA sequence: TGCGCCAGCAGCCAAGGACAGGGGCAGGCTGAAGCTTTCTTT. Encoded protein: CASSQGQGQAEAFF.

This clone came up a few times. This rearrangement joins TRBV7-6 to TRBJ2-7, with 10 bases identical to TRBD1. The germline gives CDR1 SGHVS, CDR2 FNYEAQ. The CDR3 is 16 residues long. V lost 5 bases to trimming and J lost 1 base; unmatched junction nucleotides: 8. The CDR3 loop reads CASSTRGQGGSYEQYF. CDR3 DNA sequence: TGTGCCAGCAGCACAAGAGGACAGGGGGGATCCTACGAGCAGTACTTC.

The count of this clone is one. CDR3 protein: CASSFDSLNTEAFF. Here the CDR3 DNA reads TGTGCCAGCAGCTTCGACAGCCTGAACACTGAAGCTTTCTTT. The chain couples TRBV7-9 to TRBJ1-1, with D maybe TRBD1 (5 bases). From germline, CDR1 is SEHNR and CDR2 FQNEAQ (reference sequence). The CDR3 loop spans 14 amino acids. V was clipped by 3 bases and J by 0 bases, with 8 bases between them.

The CDR3 is CASSPDMGFTQETQYF. CDR3 DNA sequence: TGCGCCAGCAGTCCGGACATGGGATTTACCCAAGAGACCCAGTACTTC. The rearrangement uses TRBV23-1 and TRBJ2-5; maybe TRBD1 (5 bases). TRBV23-1 is an open reading frame whose function is uncertain. The CDR3 is 16 amino acids. Trimming took off 4 bases at V and 1 base at J, with 16 bases between the two ends.

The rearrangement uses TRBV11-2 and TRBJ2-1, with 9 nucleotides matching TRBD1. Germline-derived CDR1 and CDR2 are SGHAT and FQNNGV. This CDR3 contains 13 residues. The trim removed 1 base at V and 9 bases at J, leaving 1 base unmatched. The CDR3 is CASSLGTGAEQFF. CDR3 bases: TGTGCCAGCAGCTTAGGGACAGGGGCTGAGCAGTTCTTC.

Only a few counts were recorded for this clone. The CDR3 coding sequence is TGTGCCAGCAGCGCGGGCGGGTATGGCTACACCTTC. Amino acid sequence: CASSAGGYGYTF. The V gene is TRBV7-9, the J gene TRBJ1-2; D is uncertain. Germline V gene lookup returns CDR1 SEHNR and CDR2 FQNEAQ (reference sequence). Trimming cost V 5 bases and J 5 bases, with 9 bases left between them. This CDR3 has 12 residues.

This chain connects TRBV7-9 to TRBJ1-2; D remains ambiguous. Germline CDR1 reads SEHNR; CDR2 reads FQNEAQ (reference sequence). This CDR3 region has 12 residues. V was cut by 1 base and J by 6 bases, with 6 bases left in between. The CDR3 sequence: CASSLGLDGYTF. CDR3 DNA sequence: TGTGCCAGCAGCTTAGGGCTCGATGGCTACACCTTC. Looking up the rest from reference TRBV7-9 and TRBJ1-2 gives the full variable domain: DTGVSQNPRHKITKRGQNVTFRCDPISEHNRLYWYRQTLGQGPEFLTYFQNEAQLEKSRLLSDRFSAERPKGSFSTLEIQRTEQGDSAMYLCASSLGLDGYTFGSGTRLTVV.

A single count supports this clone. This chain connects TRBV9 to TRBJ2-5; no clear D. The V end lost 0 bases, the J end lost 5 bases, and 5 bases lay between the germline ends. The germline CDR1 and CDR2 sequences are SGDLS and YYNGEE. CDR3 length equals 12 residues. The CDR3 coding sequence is TGTGCCAGCAGCGTAGCCCAGGAGACCCAGTACTTC. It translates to CASSVAQETQYF. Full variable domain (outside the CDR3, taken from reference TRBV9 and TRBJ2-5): DSGVTQTPKHLITATGQRVTLRCSPRSGDLSVYWYQQSLDQGLQFLIQYYNGEERAKGNILERFSAQQFPDLHSELNLSSLELGDSALYFCASSVAQETQYFGPGTRLLVL.

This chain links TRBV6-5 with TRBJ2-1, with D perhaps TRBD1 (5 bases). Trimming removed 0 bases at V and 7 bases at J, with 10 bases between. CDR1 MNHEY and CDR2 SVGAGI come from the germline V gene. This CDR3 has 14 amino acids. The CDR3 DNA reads TGTGCCAGCAGTTACTCTCAGGGAATGAATGAGCAGTTCTTC. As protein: CASSYSQGMNEQFF.

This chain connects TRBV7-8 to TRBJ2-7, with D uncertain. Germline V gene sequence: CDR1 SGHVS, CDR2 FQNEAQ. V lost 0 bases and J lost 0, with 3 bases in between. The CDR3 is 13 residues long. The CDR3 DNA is TGTGCCAGCAGCTTAGCGACCTCCTACGAGCAGTACTTC. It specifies CASSLATSYEQYF.

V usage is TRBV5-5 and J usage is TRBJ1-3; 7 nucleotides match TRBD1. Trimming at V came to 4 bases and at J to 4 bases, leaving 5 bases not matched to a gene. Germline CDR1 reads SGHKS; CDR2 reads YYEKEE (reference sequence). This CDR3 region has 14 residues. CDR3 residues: CASSPTGNGNTIYF. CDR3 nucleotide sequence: TGTGCCAGCAGCCCGACAGGGAACGGAAACACCATATATTTT.

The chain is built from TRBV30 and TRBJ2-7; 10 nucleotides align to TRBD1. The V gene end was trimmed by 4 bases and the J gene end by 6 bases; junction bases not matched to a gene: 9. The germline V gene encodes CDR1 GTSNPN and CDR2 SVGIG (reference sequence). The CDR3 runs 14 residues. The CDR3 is CAWKTGTGASEQYF. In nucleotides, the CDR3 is TGTGCCTGGAAAACCGGGACAGGGGCGTCCGAGCAGTACTTC.

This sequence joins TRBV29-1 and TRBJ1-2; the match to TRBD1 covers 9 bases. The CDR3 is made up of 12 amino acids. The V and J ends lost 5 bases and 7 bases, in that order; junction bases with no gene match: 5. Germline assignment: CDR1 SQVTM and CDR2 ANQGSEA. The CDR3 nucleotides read TGCAGCGTTTTACAGGGGGCGGGTGGCTACACCTTC. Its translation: CSVLQGAGGYTF.

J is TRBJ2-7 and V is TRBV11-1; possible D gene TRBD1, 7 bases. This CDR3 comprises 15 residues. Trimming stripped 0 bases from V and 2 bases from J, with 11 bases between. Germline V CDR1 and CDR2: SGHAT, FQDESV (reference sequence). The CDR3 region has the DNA TGTGCCAGCAGCTTAGCGCCAGGGGGGACCTACGAGCAGTACTTC. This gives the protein CASSLAPGGTYEQYF.

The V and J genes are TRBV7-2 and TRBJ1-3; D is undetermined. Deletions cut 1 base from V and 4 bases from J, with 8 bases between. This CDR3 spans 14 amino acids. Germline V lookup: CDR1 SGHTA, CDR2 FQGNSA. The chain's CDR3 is CASSLGVSGNTIYF. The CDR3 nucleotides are TGTGCCAGCAGCTTAGGAGTCTCCGGAAACACCATATATTTT.

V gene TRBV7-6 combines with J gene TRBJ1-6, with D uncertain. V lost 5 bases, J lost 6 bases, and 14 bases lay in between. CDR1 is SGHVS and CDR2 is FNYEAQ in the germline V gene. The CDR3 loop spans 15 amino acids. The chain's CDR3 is CASSPLTEPNSPLHF. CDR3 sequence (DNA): TGTGCCAGCAGCCCGTTGACGGAACCTAATTCACCCCTCCACTTT.

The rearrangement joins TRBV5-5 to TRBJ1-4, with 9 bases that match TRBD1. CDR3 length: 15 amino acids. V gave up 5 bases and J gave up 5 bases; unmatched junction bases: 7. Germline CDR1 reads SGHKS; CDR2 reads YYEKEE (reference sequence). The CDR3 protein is CASRSAGTGNEKLFF. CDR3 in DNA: TGTGCCAGCAGGTCAGCCGGGACAGGGAATGAAAAACTGTTTTTT.

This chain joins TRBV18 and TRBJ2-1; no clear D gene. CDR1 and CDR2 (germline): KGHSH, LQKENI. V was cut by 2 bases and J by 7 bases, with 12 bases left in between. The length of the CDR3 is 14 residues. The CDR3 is CASSPARVWNEQFF. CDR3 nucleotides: TGTGCCAGCTCACCAGCTAGGGTTTGGAATGAGCAGTTCTTC.

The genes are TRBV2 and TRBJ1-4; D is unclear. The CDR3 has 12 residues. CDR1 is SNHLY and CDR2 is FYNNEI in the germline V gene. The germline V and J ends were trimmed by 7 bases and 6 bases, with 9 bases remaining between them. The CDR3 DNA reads TGTGCCAGCAACCCCGGGTATGAAAAACTGTTTTTT. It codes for CASNPGYEKLFF. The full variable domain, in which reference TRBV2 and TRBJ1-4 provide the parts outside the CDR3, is EPEVTQTPSHQVTQMGQEVILRCVPISNHLYFYWYRQILGQKVEFLVSFYNNEISEKSEIFDDQFSVERPDGSNFTLKIRSTKLEDSAMYFCASNPGYEKLFFGSGTQLSVL.

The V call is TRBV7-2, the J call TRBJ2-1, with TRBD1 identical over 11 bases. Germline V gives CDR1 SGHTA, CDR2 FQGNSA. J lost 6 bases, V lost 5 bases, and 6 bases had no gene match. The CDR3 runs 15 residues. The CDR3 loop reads CASSPFGTGGNEQFF. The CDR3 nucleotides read TGTGCCAGCAGCCCTTTTGGGACAGGGGGCAATGAGCAGTTCTTC.

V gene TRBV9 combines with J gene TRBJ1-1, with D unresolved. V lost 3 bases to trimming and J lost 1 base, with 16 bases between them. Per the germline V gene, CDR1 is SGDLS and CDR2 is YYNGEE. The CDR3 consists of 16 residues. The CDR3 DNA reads TGTGCCAGCAGCGCGGGGTCTATAGGGCAGAACACTGAAGCTTTCTTT. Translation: CASSAGSIGQNTEAFF.